The clone carrying this T cell receptor (beta chain) was picked up a small number of times. As yet, its antigen is unknown. Regions amplified from RNA transcripts were the TCR beta CDR3 regions. Initially, a first-round RT-PCR of the TCR CDR3 employed the HTBI primer set. TCRdb analysed the multiplex PCR reads with MiXCR anew, one entry per CDR3 protein. The sample includes 480,000 or so distinct CDR3 sequences, 46% of them seen just once. This entry belongs to a study of T cells in Graves' hyperthyroidism and ophthalmopathy. Points from the study as a whole: Peripheral blood also featured most of the thyroid clonotypes expanded above 0.001.

The CDR3 extends over 12 amino acids. Germline CDR1 is ENHRY and CDR2 is SYGVKD. Trimming cost V 5 bases and J 5 bases, with 9 bases left between them. The sample consisted of peripheral blood or thyroid tissue (not recorded which). The sequence was collected from an adult woman with Graves' disease, either hyperthyroidism or ophthalmopathy (not recorded which). This chain links TRBV10-3 with TRBJ2-5; D uncertain. CDR3 sequence: CAISRAMETQYF. The CDR3 DNA reads TGTGCCATCAGTCGGGCCATGGAGACCCAGTACTTC.